The entry below gives a single T cell receptor (beta chain) sequence along with its context. Germline trimming cut 5 bases from V and 5 bases from J; bases unmatched to any gene: 4. The CDR3 extends over 14 amino acids. The germline V gene encodes CDR1 SGHAT and CDR2 FQNNGV. For the second PCR, which ran for roughly 7 to 11 cycles, a sample-barcoded 5' primer and a J-beta primer mix were used. TCRdb called the 5' RACE reads again in MiXCR, with one record for every CDR3 protein. The sample lists approximately 780,000 distinct CDR3 sequences; about a quarter were seen once. The sample originates from a study of blood T cells in healthy people across ages. These data are also associated with another study on T cells of mothers and their children. This second study notes: A few healthy Caucasian mothers gave samples, and so did their six children.

The TCR originated in a boy between 10 and 17 years old in good health. The gene calls are TRBV11-2 and TRBJ2-1; TRBD2 aligns across 9 bases. The sample taken for sequencing was blood. The DNA of the CDR3 is TGTGCCAGCAGCCTCTTAGCGGGGGACAATGAGCAGTTCTTC. Translating gives CASSLLAGDNEQFF. The complete variable domain, with remaining parts taken from reference TRBV11-2 and TRBJ2-1, reads EAGVAQSPRYKIIEKRQSVAFWCNPISGHATLYWYQQILGQGPKLLIQFQNNGVVDDSQLPKDRFSAERLKGVDSTLKIQPAKLEDSAVYLCASSLLAGDNEQFFGPGTRLTVL.